This T cell receptor (beta chain) was profiled in a study of shared clonotypes between healthy human individuals. The study drew all its donors from Caucasian adults living in Nashville, Tennessee. In the CD4+ fraction, cells were divided into CD45RA+ naive and CD45RA-negative memory subsets. Germline V lookup: CDR1 MGHRA, CDR2 YSYEKL. The CDR3 extends over 15 amino acids. With V trimmed by 3 bases and J by 3 bases, 5 bases remained unmatched. Here immunoSEQ multiplex PCR was the method, and the copy in TCRdb shows in-frame clones only, minus some. The table records about 2 million clones, 90% to 95% of them present only once.

V is TRBV4-1 and J is TRBJ1-1; 9 bases match TRBD1. The material sequenced was naive CD4+ T cells sorted from blood. Documented subset: CD45RA+ positively selected. The sequence derives from a man in his late teens or twenties in good health. The DNA of the CDR3 is TGCGCCAGCAGCCACGGACAGGGGCGGCACACTGAAGCTTTCTTT. It specifies CASSHGQGRHTEAFF.